Shown below are 5 T cell receptor beta chains from a single sample sequenced in a study of blood T cell repertoires in COVID-19. Clones were read by immunoSEQ multiplex PCR, and TCRdb kept only the in-frame ones, dropping some. Counted here are under 400,000 clones, roughly 90% occurring once; the ten biggest clones make up roughly 2.8%. The specimen sequenced was peripheral blood. The origin of the receptors is a woman aged 25 to 45 with COVID-19, enrolled during active disease.

With respect to this clone: Additional DNA sequences in this sample encode the identical CDR3. The rearrangement joins TRBV14 to TRBJ1-1, with D maybe TRBD1 (5 bases). Germline V gives CDR1 SGHDN, CDR2 FVKESK. Trimming pared 0 bases from V and 4 bases from J, leaving 12 bases between. The CDR3 spans 15 residues. For the CDR3, the DNA is TGTGCCAGCAGCCAAGATTTTGGGGGAGGCACTGAAGCTTTCTTT. Its protein is CASSQDFGGGTEAFF.

V is TRBV10-3 and J is TRBJ1-1, with D perhaps TRBD1 (5 bases). The CDR3 loop spans 13 amino acids. With 5 bases removed from V and 2 bases from J, the gap between germline ends came to 9 bases. The germline gives CDR1 ENHRY, CDR2 SYGVKD. The CDR3 DNA follows: TGTGCCATCAGTACAGGATACAACACTGAAGCTTTCTTT. Encoded protein: CAISTGYNTEAFF.

There are a few counts of this clone. V is TRBV10-3 and J is TRBJ1-5; D gene unclear. In germline, CDR1 is ENHRY, CDR2 SYGVKD. V lost 6 bases and J 3 bases, leaving 18 bases between the germline ends. The CDR3 is made up of 16 amino acids. The CDR3 region has the DNA TGTGCCATCAGCCGGACTTCTGCTGATGACAATCAGCCCCAGCATTTT. Protein product: CAISRTSADDNQPQHF.

This clone came up a few times. The chain recombines TRBV20-1 with TRBJ1-2; D may be TRBD1 (6 bases). With 3 bases removed from V and 8 bases from J, the gap between germline ends came to 22 bases. Germline loops: CDR1 DFQATT, CDR2 SNEGSKA (reference sequence). CDR3 length: 15 amino acids. The CDR3 spells CSASSGAKNPWGYTF. Written as DNA, the CDR3 is TGCAGTGCTAGTTCAGGGGCCAAAAACCCTTGGGGCTACACCTTC.

This chain joins TRBV7-2 and TRBJ1-1; D is undetermined. CDR1 is SGHTA and CDR2 is FQGNSA in the germline V gene. This CDR3 has 12 residues. Trimming took off 5 bases at V and 2 bases at J, with 6 bases between the two ends. The CDR3 DNA reads as TGTGCCAGCAGCCGAGTTAACACTGAAGCTTTCTTT. Encoded protein: CASSRVNTEAFF.